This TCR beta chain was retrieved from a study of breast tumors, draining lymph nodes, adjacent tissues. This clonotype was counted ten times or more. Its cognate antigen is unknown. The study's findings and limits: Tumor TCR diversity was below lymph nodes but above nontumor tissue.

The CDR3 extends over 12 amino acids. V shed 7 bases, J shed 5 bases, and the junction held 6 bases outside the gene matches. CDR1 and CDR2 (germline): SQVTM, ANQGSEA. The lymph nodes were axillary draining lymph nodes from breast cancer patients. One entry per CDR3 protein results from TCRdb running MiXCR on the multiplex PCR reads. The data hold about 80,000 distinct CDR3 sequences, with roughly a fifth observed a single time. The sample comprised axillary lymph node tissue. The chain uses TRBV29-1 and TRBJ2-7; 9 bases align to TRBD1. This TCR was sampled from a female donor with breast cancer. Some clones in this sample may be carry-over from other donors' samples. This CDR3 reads CSARTGAHEQYF. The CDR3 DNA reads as TGCAGCGCTCGGACAGGGGCCCACGAGCAGTACTTC.